One sample yielded the 21 T cell receptor beta chains listed below, sequenced in a study of shared clonotypes between healthy human individuals. CD45RO-negative, CCR7-selected cells formed the naive CD8 fraction, which excluded terminally differentiated effector memory CD45RA+ cells. The assay was immunoSEQ multiplex PCR, and TCRdb's table has in-frame clones only and misses some. The sample shows some 630,000 clones, roughly 96% of them seen only once. Source material: naive CD8+ T cells sorted from blood. These receptors were collected from a woman between 25 and 40 years old in good health.

This chain links TRBV4-1 with TRBJ2-3; 16 positions agree with TRBD2. The CDR3 is made up of 20 amino acids. V dropped 4 bases and J dropped 0; count of bases not matched to a gene: 10. Germline-derived CDR1 and CDR2 are MGHRA and YSYEKL. CDR3 DNA sequence: TGCGCCAGCAGCCCTCCGGGACTAGCGGGAGGGTATTCTAGCACAGATACGCAGTATTTT. Residues: CASSPPGLAGGYSSTDTQYF.

The chain couples TRBV27 to TRBJ2-1; TRBD2 matches 7 bases. J gave up 10 bases and V 3 bases, and 6 bases lay outside the gene matches. This CDR3 has 13 amino acids. Per germline, CDR1 MNHEY and CDR2 SMNVEV (reference sequence). The chain's CDR3 is CASSLGLTMEQFF. CDR3 bases: TGTGCCAGCAGTTTGGGACTAACAATGGAGCAGTTCTTC.

The rearrangement joins TRBV7-9 to TRBJ2-7; possible D gene TRBD2, 5 bases. The CDR3 covers 12 residues. The ends were cut back, 7 bases at V and 6 bases at J, with 13 bases in the middle. Germline CDR1 reads SEHNR; CDR2 reads FQNEAQ (reference sequence). The CDR3 sequence is CASTLGSGEQYF. The CDR3 DNA follows: TGTGCCAGCACTTTGGGGAGTGGCGAGCAGTACTTC.

V gene TRBV29-1 combines with J gene TRBJ2-5; 10 bases are a match to TRBD1. CDR1 and CDR2 (germline): SQVTM, ANQGSEA. J gave up 3 bases and V 7 bases, and 5 bases lay outside the gene matches. The CDR3 is 13 amino acids. CDR3 in amino acids: CSARGQGKETQYF. The CDR3 region has the DNA TGCAGCGCAAGGGGACAGGGGAAAGAGACCCAGTACTTC.

The gene calls are TRBV21-1 and TRBJ2-7; the D call TRBD2 from the table was never checked on the DNA. TRBV21-1 corresponds to a pseudogene. The CDR3 is 15 residues long. In DNA form, the CDR3 reads TGTGCCAGCAGCAAAGAAAAGCGCGAACCCTACGAGCAGTACTTC. Protein: CASSKEKREPYEQYF.

The chain is built from TRBV9 and TRBJ2-7; 14 bases align to TRBD2. This CDR3 contains 14 residues. With 4 bases clipped from V and 7 bases from J, the junction kept 4 bases outside the gene matches. The germline gives CDR1 SGDLS, CDR2 YYNGEE. This CDR3 is CASSPGTSGREQYF. CDR3 bases: TGTGCCAGCAGCCCCGGGACTAGCGGGAGAGAGCAGTACTTC.

A single count supports this clone. The chain employs TRBV4-2 and TRBJ2-7; 9 bases agree with TRBD1. Germline values: CDR1 LGHNA, CDR2 YNFKEQ. There are 16 residues in the CDR3. V lost 1 base and J lost 4; bases outside the gene matches: 8. CDR3 in DNA: TGTGCCAGCAGCCAAGGGACCGGGACAGGGACGTACGAGCAGTACTTC. Amino acid sequence: CASSQGTGTGTYEQYF.

V usage is TRBV6-5 and J usage is TRBJ2-1, with TRBD2 matching 9 bases. Germline CDR1 and CDR2: MNHEY and SVGAGI. The junction had 3 bases not matched to a gene; V was cut back by 7 bases and J by 8 bases. This CDR3 is 12 amino acids long. CDR3 bases: TGTGCCAGCACTAGCGGGATGCATGAGCAGTTCTTC. Protein sequence: CASTSGMHEQFF.

The V call is TRBV4-2, the J call TRBJ1-2; D unresolved. The V gene lost 0 bases and the J gene lost 4 bases, with 9 bases spanning the gap. This CDR3 is built from 14 residues. Germline-derived CDR1 and CDR2 are LGHNA and YNFKEQ. The CDR3 loop is CASSQESNPYGYTF. CDR3 nucleotide sequence: TGTGCCAGCAGCCAAGAAAGTAACCCCTATGGCTACACCTTC.

For the CDR3, the DNA is TGTGCCAGCAGTTTTGCGCGGGTTTCCTACGAGCAGTACTTC. Protein: CASSFARVSYEQYF. This chain connects TRBV27 to TRBJ2-7, with D possibly matching TRBD2 (5 bases). V was shortened by 3 bases and J by 1 base, with 10 bases between the two germline ends. Germline assignment: CDR1 MNHEY and CDR2 SMNVEV (reference sequence). The CDR3 has 14 amino acids.

This clone was found once. This chain uses TRBV6-1 with TRBJ1-1, with 8 bases that match TRBD1. Germline V lookup: CDR1 MNHNS, CDR2 SASEGT. There are 15 residues in the CDR3. V shed 6 bases, J shed 3 bases, and the junction held 9 bases outside the gene matches. This CDR3 is CASRGQGILYTEAFF. DNA for the CDR3: TGTGCCAGCAGAGGACAGGGAATTTTATACACTGAAGCTTTCTTT.

The chain links TRBV4-1 to TRBJ1-2; D is ambiguous. Germline CDR1 is MGHRA and CDR2 is YSYEKL. V lost 0 bases and J lost 4, with 12 bases in between. The CDR3 consists of 15 residues. The CDR3 region is CASSQDFGSLYGYTF. The DNA for the CDR3 is TGCGCCAGCAGCCAAGATTTTGGATCTCTCTATGGCTACACCTTC.

In the case of this clone: The sample has other DNA sequences that encode this CDR3 too. This rearrangement joins TRBV20-1 to TRBJ2-1; D gene ambiguous. The V gene lost 0 bases and the J gene lost 7 bases, with 1 base spanning the gap. The CDR3 loop spans 10 amino acids. Germline CDR1 is DFQATT and CDR2 is SNEGSKA (reference sequence). CDR3 amino acids: CSARENEQFF. The CDR3 DNA reads as TGCAGTGCTAGAGAGAATGAGCAGTTCTTC.

The chain couples TRBV9 to TRBJ1-2; a possible D gene is TRBD1 (5 bases). The CDR3 contains 13 residues. V was cut by 0 bases and J by 4 bases, with 7 bases left in between. CDR1 is SGDLS, CDR2 YYNGEE, per germline. The CDR3 loop reads CASSVGQFYGYTF. CDR3 in DNA: TGTGCCAGCAGCGTAGGACAGTTCTATGGCTACACCTTC.

This rearrangement joins TRBV7-3 to TRBJ1-2, with 7 bases aligning to TRBD1. V lost 2 bases to trimming and J lost 3 bases; unmatched junction nucleotides: 6. CDR1 SGHTA and CDR2 FQGTGA come from the germline V gene. The CDR3 totals 15 residues. The CDR3 loop is CASSLQGGNYYGYTF. The CDR3 DNA reads as TGTGCCAGCAGCTTACAAGGGGGCAATTACTATGGCTACACCTTC.

J is TRBJ2-1 and V is TRBV7-8; 12 bases line up with TRBD2. CDR3 length: 17 amino acids. The germline V gene has CDR1 SGHVS and CDR2 FQNEAQ. V dropped 3 bases and J dropped 3; count of bases not matched to a gene: 6. CDR3 DNA: TGTGCCAGCAGCTTCGGACTAGCGGGATCCTACTACAATGAGCAGTTCTTC. Protein: CASSFGLAGSYYNEQFF.

This chain links TRBV21-1 with TRBJ2-7; no check of the table's D call, TRBD2, against the DNA was made. TRBV21-1 represents a pseudogene. CDR3 length equals 18 residues. The CDR3 DNA sequence: TGTGCCAGCAGCAAAGCAGGTAGCGGGACCCGGAAACCCTACGAGCAGTACTTC. It translates to CASSKAGSGTRKPYEQYF.

The V call is TRBV10-3, the J call TRBJ2-7; TRBD1 matches at 9 bases. Germline V gives CDR1 ENHRY, CDR2 SYGVKD. The CDR3 sequence is 14 residues long. V was clipped by 3 bases and J by 3 bases; unmatched bases: 3. The CDR3 spells CAISEGQGNYEQYF. The CDR3 DNA sequence: TGTGCCATCAGTGAAGGACAGGGGAACTACGAGCAGTACTTC.

The chain links TRBV11-2 to TRBJ1-2; D gene unclear. This CDR3 is 14 amino acids long. CDR1 is SGHAT, CDR2 FQNNGV, per germline. V dropped 5 bases and J dropped 5 bases, with 15 bases sitting between them. The CDR3, as DNA: TGTGCCAGCAGCCCCCTTGAAAGGGAGTATGGCTACACCTTC. Translating gives CASSPLEREYGYTF.

A remark on this clone: The sample has other DNA sequences that encode this CDR3 too. This sequence joins TRBV6-6 and TRBJ1-1, with D possibly TRBD1 on 6 matching bases. V was clipped by 0 bases and J by 3 bases, with 8 bases between them. The CDR3 contains 14 residues. Germline-derived CDR1 and CDR2 are MNHNY and SVGAGI (reference sequence). CDR3 sequence (DNA): TGTGCCAGCAGTTACTCGGAGGGGGACACTGAAGCTTTCTTT. This codes for CASSYSEGDTEAFF.

This chain connects TRBV28 to TRBJ1-4; TRBD1 is a possible D gene (5 bases). There are 14 residues in the CDR3. V lost 9 bases and J 2 bases, leaving 13 bases between the germline ends. In germline, CDR1 is MDHEN, CDR2 SYDVKM. CDR3 sequence: CASKRGRTNEKLFF. DNA of the CDR3: TGTGCCAGTAAAAGGGGTAGGACTAATGAAAAACTGTTTTTT.